Listed below are T cell receptor beta chains from one sample, sequenced in a study of type 1 regulatory T cells. Their antigens are not known. TCRdb reanalysed the reads using MiXCR and keeps one entry per CDR3 protein. The table has about 23,000 distinct CDR3 sequences, approximately 44% seen once. The specimen sequenced was cultured T cells, either the whole culture or a sorted T cell fraction (not recorded which). The receptors derive from a human donor in good health. Both conserved end residues are part of each CDR3. The D gene is left open where the match is weak. Size is omitted from some rows. Given values are once, few, many or a class for expanded clones.

clone_size,d_call,j_call,v_call,cdr3_aa,cdr3_nt
-,TRBD1,TRBJ1-2,TRBV20-1,CSASNRGVRNYGYTF,TGCAGTGCTAGTAACAGGGGGGTCAGAAACTATGGCTACACCTTC
-,TRBD2,TRBJ2-5,TRBV6-1,CASSKDSRGGPEETQYF,TGTGCCAGCAGTAAAGATTCGCGGGGGGGCCCGGAAGAGACCCAGTACTTC
-,-,TRBJ1-1,TRBV5-1,CASSLAARNTEVFF,TGCGCCAGCAGCTTGGCTGCCAGGAACACTGAAGTTTTCTTT
-,TRBD2,TRBJ2-2,TRBV6-5,CASSKNSGGAGELFF,TGTGCCAGCAGCAAAAATAGCGGGGGGGCCGGGGAGCTGTTTTTT
-,-,TRBJ2-3,TRBV7-9,CASSRLAEASTDTQYF,TGTGCCAGCAGCCGATTAGCGGAAGCTAGCACAGATACGCAGTATTTT
-,TRBD1,TRBJ2-5,TRBV10-1,CASSDNGTVQETQYF,TGCGCCAGCAGTGACAATGGGACAGTACAAGAGACCCAGTACTTC
-,TRBD1,TRBJ1-6,TRBV5-1,CASSADRGLNNSPLHF,TGCGCCAGCAGCGCCGACAGGGGGCTTAACAATTCACCCCTCCACTTT
-,TRBD2,TRBJ2-1,TRBV20-1,CSAGGRAGGELNEQFF,TGCAGTGCCGGGGGCAGAGCGGGGGGCGAATTGAATGAGCAGTTCTTC
-,-,TRBJ1-1,TRBV2,CASRLRQLNTEAFF,TGTGCCAGCAGGCTGAGACAGTTGAACACTGAAGCTTTCTTT
many,TRBD2,TRBJ2-5,TRBV7-6,CASSLALAGGVETQYF,TGTGCCAGCAGCTTAGCCCTAGCGGGGGGTGTAGAGACCCAGTACTTC
-,-,TRBJ1-5,TRBV20-1,CSASQGIHQPQHF,TGCAGTGCAAGTCAGGGCATTCATCAGCCCCAGCATTTT
-,TRBD1,TRBJ1-5,TRBV6-6,CASSQDRGGHQPQHF,TGTGCCAGCAGCCAAGACAGGGGTGGTCATCAGCCCCAGCATTTT